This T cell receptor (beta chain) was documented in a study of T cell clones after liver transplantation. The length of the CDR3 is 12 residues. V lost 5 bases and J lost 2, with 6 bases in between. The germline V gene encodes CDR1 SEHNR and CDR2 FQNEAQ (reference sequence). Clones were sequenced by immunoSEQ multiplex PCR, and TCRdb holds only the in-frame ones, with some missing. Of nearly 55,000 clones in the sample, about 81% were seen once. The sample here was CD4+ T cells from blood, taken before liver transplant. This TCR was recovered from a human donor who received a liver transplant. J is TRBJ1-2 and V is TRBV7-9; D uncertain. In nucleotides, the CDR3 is TGTGCCAGCAGCGGTCTGAACTATGGCTACACCTTC. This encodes CASSGLNYGYTF.